The T cell receptor beta chain under discussion was sequenced for a study of cytomegalovirus exposure and HLA in healthy donors. PCR employed 60 Vbeta and 13 Jbeta primers. Clones were sequenced by immunoSEQ multiplex PCR, and TCRdb holds only the in-frame ones, with some missing. This sample has 220,000 or so clones, with around four fifths found just once. The junction had 6 bases not matched to a gene; V was cut back by 2 bases and J by 8 bases. CDR3 length: 13 residues. Germline V gene lookup returns CDR1 SGHNT and CDR2 YYREEE (reference sequence). Overall study findings and caveats: An assumption of roughly uniform sequencing depth across donors underlay the presence/absence analyses.

In regard to this clone: The antigen remains undetermined.

This receptor was obtained from a male donor in good health and CMV-seronegative. The sample taken for sequencing was PBMCs. The rearrangement uses TRBV5-4 and TRBJ1-2; 7 bases align to TRBD1. The CDR3 here is CASSFSGGWGYTF. The CDR3 DNA follows: TGTGCCAGCAGCTTCTCAGGGGGTTGGGGCTACACCTTC. Complete variable domain (other parts from reference TRBV5-4 and TRBJ1-2): ETGVTQSPTHLIKTRGQQVTLRCSSQSGHNTVSWYQQALGQGPQFIFQYYREEENGRGNFPPRFSGLQFPNYSSELNVNALELDDSALYLCASSFSGGWGYTFGSGTRLTVV.